This T cell receptor beta chain appears in the sequencing data of a study of CXCR3-negative and CXCR3-positive naive CD8 T cells. Whole-study context: Roughly 1.5 +/- 0.3 million TRB reads came from each library, giving about 135 million in total.

Overall study findings and caveats: CXCR3-positive naive cells had TRB CDR3s that were more hydrophobic than CXCR3-negative naive cells had.

A CD45RO-CCR7+CD27+CD95- phenotype identified naive CD8+ T cells. A remark on this clonotype: Its antigen is still unknown.

CDR3 length: 14 residues. Germline V gives CDR1 SNHLY, CDR2 FYNNEI. The TRB libraries of cDNA were built by UMI-labeled 5' RACE. From the 5' RACE reads, TCRdb lists one entry per CDR3 protein and no DNA. The sample includes some 130,000 distinct CDR3 sequences. This chain joins TRBV2 and TRBJ2-1; the TCRdb call, TRBD1, lacks DNA for checking. The clonotype originates from a human donor in good health. Some clones in this sample may be carry-over from other donors' samples. The sequencing input was naive CXCR3- CD8+ T cells from blood. Described subset: CD45RO-CCR7+CD27+CD95- naive CD8+ T cells lacking CXCR3 (TNR3-). The CDR3 sequence is CATVRVLSYNEQFF.